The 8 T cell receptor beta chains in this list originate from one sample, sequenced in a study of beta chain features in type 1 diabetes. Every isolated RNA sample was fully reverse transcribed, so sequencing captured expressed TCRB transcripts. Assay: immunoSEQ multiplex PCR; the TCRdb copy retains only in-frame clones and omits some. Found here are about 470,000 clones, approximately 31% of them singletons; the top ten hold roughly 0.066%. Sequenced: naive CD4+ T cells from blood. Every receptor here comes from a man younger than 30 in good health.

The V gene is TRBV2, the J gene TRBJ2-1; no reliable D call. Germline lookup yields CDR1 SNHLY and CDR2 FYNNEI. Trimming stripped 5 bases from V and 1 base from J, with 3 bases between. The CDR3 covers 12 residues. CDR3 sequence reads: CASSPSYNEQFF. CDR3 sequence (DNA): TGTGCCAGCAGTCCTTCCTACAATGAGCAGTTCTTC.

The CDR3 DNA reads TGTGCCAGCAGTCGCCGGGACAGGGTAAACACCGGGGAGCTGTTTTTT. This gives the protein CASSRRDRVNTGELFF. The chain couples TRBV6-6 to TRBJ2-2; TRBD1 agrees at 9 bases. Germline-derived CDR1 and CDR2 are MNHNY and SVGAGI (reference sequence). V trimming: 5 bases; J trimming: 2 bases; junction bases outside the gene matches: 6. CDR3 length: 16 amino acids.

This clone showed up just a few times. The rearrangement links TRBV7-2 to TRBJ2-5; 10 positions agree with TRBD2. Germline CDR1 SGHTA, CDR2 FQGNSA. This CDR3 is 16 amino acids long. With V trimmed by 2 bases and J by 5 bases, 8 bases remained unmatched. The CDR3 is CASSLQSGRAWETQYF. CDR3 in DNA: TGTGCCAGCAGCTTACAAAGCGGGAGGGCCTGGGAGACCCAGTACTTC.

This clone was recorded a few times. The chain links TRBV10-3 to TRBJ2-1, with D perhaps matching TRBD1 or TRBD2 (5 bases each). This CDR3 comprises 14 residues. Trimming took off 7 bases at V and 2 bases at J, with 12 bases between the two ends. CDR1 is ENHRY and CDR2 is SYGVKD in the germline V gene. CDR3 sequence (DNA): TGTGCCATCAAAGAGGGGAAGACCTACAATGAGCAGTTCTTC. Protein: CAIKEGKTYNEQFF.

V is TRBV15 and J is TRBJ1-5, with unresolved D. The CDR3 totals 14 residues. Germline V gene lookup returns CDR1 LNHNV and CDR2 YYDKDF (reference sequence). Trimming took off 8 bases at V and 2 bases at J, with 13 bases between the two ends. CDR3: CATAWAGGNQPQHF. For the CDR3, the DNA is TGTGCCACCGCGTGGGCAGGAGGCAATCAGCCCCAGCATTTT.

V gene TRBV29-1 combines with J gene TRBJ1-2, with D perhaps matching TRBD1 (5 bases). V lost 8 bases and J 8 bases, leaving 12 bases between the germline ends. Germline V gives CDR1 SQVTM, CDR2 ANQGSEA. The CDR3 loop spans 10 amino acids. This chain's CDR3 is CSIDSGGYTF. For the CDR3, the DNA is TGCAGCATCGACAGTGGAGGCTACACCTTC.

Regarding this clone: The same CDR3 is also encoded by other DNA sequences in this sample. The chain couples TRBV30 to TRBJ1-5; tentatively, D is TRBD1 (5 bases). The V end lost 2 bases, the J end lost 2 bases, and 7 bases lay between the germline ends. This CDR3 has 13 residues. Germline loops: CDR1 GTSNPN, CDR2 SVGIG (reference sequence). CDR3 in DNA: TGTGCCTGGAGTCCGGGGGGCAATCAGCCCCAGCATTTT. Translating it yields CAWSPGGNQPQHF.

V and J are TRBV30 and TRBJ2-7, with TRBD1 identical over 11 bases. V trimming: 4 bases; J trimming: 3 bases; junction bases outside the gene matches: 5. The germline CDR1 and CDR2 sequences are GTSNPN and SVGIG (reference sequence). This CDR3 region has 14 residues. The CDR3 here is CAWKVGTGGYEQYF. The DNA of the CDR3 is TGTGCCTGGAAGGTTGGGACAGGGGGCTACGAGCAGTACTTC.